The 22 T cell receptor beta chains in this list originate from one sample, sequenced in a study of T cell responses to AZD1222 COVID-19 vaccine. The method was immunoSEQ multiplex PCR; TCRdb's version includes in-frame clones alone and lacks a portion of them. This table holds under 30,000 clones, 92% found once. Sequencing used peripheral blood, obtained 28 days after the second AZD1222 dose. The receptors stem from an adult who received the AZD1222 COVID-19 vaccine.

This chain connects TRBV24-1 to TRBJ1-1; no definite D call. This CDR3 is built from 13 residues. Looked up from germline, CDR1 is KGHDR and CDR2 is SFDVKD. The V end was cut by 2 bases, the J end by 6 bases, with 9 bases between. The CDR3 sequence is CATSDYLGSEAFF. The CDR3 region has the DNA TGTGCCACCAGTGATTACCTCGGTTCTGAAGCTTTCTTT.

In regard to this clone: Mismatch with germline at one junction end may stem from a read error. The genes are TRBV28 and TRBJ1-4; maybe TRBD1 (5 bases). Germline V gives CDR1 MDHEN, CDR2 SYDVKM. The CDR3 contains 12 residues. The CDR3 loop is CASSTPPGRGVF. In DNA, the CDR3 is TGTGCCAGCAGTACGCCCCCGGGACGGGGGGTTTTT.

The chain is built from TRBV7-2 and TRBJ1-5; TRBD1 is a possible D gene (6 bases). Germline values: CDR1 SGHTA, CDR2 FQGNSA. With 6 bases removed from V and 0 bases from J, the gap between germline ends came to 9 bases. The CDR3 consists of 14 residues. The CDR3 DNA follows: TGTGCCAGCAGGGGGGCTTATAGCAATCAGCCCCAGCATTTT. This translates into CASRGAYSNQPQHF.

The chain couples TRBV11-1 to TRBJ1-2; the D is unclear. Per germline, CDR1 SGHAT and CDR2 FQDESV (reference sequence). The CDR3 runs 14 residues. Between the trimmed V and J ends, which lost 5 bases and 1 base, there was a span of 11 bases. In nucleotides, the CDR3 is TGTGCCAGCAGCGCGGACGGATATAACTATGGCTACACCTTC. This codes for CASSADGYNYGYTF.

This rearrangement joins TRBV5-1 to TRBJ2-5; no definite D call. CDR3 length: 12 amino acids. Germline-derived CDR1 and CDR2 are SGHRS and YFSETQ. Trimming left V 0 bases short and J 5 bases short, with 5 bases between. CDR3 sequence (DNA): TGCGCCAGCAGCTTGGATTTGGAGACCCAGTACTTC. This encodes CASSLDLETQYF. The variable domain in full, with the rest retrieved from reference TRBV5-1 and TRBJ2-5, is KAGVTQTPRYLIKTRGQQVTLSCSPISGHRSVSWYQQTPGQGLQFLFEYFSETQRNKGNFPGRFSGRQFSNSRSEMNVSTLELGDSALYLCASSLDLETQYFGPGTRLLVL.

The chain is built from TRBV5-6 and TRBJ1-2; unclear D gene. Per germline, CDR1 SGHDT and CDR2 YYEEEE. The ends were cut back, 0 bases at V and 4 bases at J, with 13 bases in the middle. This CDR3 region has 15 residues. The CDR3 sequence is CASSLGAASPYGYTF. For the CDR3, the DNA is TGTGCCAGCAGCTTGGGGGCAGCCAGTCCCTATGGCTACACCTTC.

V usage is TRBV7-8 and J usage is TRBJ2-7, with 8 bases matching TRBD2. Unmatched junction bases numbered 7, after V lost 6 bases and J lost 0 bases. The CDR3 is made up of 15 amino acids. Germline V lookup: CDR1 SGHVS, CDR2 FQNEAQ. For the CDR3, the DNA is TGTGCCAGCAGTGCACTAGCGGTAAGCTCCTACGAGCAGTACTTC. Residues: CASSALAVSSYEQYF.

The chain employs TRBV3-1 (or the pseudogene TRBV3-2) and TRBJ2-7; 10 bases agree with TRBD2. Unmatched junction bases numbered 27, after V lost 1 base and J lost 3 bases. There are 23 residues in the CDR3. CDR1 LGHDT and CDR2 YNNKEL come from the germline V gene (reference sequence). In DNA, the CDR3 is TGTGCCAGCAGCCAAGTAATCCCGGTACGGCCGGGACTAGCGATTTACCGGAGCTACGAGCAGTACTTC. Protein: CASSQVIPVRPGLAIYRSYEQYF.

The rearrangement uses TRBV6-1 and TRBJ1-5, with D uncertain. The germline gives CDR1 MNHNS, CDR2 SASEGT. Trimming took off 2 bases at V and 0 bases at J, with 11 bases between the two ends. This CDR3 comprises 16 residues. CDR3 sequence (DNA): TGTGCCAGCAGTGAACTGGCAAGACATAGCAATCAGCCCCAGCATTTT. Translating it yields CASSELARHSNQPQHF.

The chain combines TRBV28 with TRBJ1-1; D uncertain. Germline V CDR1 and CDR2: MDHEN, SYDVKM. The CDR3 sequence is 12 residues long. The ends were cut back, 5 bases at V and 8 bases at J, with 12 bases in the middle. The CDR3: CASSQIGLEAFF. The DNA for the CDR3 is TGTGCCAGCAGTCAAATCGGTTTAGAAGCTTTCTTT.

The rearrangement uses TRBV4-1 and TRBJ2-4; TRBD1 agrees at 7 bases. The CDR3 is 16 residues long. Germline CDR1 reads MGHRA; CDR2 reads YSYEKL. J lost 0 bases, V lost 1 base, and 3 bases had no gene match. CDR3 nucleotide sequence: TGCGCCAGCAGCCAAGGACAGGGCTTAGCCAAAAACATTCAGTACTTC. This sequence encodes CASSQGQGLAKNIQYF.

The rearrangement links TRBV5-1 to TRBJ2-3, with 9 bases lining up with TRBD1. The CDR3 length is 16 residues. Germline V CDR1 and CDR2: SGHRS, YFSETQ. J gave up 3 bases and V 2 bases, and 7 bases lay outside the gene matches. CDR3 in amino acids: CASSLLRDRVTDTQYF. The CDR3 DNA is TGCGCCAGCAGCTTACTACGGGACAGGGTGACAGATACGCAGTATTTT.

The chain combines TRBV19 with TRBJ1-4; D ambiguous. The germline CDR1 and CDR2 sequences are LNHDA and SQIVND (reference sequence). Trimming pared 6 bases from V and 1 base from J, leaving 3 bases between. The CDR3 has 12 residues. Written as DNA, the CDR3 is TGTGCCAGTAGGGGAACTAATGAAAAACTGTTTTTT. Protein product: CASRGTNEKLFF.

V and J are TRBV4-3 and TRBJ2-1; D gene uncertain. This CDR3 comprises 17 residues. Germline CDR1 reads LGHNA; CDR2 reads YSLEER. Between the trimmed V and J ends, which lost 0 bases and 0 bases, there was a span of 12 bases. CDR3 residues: CASSQDLSASSYNEQFF. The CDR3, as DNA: TGCGCCAGCAGCCAAGATCTCTCTGCGAGCTCCTACAATGAGCAGTTCTTC.

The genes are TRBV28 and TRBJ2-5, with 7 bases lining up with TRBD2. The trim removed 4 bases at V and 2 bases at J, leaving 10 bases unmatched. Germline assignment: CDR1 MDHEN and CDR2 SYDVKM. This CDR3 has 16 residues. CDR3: CASSWDYRQRQETQYF. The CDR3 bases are TGTGCCAGCAGTTGGGACTACCGTCAAAGGCAAGAGACCCAGTACTTC.

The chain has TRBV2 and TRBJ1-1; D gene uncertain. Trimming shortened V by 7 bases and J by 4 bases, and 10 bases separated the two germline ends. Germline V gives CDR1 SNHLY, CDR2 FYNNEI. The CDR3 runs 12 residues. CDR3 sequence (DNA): TGTGCCAGCAAGGTTGGGAGCACTGAAGCTTTCTTT. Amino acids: CASKVGSTEAFF. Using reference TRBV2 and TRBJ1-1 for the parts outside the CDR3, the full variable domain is EPEVTQTPSHQVTQMGQEVILRCVPISNHLYFYWYRQILGQKVEFLVSFYNNEISEKSEIFDDQFSVERPDGSNFTLKIRSTKLEDSAMYFCASKVGSTEAFFGQGTRLTVV.

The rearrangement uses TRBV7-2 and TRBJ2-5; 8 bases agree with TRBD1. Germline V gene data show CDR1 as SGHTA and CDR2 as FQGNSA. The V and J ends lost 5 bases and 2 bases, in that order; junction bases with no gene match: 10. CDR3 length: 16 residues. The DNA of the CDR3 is TGTGCCAGCAGCATCGCAGGGGGCAGTCGACAAGAGACCCAGTACTTC. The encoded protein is CASSIAGGSRQETQYF.

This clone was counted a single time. The CDR3 protein is CASSVGQGPPSDTQYF. CDR3 bases: TGTGCCAGCAGCGTGGGCCAGGGCCCCCCCTCGGATACGCAGTATTTT. The chain carries TRBV9 and TRBJ2-3, with D possibly TRBD1 on 5 matching bases. Trimming took 2 bases from V and 6 from J, leaving 19 bases between them. Germline V gene lookup returns CDR1 SGDLS and CDR2 YYNGEE. CDR3 length: 16 residues.

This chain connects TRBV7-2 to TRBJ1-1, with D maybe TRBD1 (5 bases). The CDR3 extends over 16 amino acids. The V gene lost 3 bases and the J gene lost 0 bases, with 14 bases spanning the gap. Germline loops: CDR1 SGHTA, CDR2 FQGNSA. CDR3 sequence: CASSLGPTALNTEAFF. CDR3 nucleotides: TGTGCCAGCAGCTTGGGCCCGACAGCCCTGAACACTGAAGCTTTCTTT.

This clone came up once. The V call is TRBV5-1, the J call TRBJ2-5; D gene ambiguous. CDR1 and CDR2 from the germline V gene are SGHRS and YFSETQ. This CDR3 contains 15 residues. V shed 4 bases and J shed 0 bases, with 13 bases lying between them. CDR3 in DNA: TGCGCCAGCAGCCGCAAAGTGGGGAACCAAGAGACCCAGTACTTC. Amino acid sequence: CASSRKVGNQETQYF.

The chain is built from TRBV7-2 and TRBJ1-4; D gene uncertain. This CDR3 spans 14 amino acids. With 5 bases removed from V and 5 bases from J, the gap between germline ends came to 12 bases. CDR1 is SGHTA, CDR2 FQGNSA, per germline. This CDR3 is CASSLGLRNEKLFF. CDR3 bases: TGTGCCAGCAGCCTCGGTCTGAGGAATGAAAAACTGTTTTTT.

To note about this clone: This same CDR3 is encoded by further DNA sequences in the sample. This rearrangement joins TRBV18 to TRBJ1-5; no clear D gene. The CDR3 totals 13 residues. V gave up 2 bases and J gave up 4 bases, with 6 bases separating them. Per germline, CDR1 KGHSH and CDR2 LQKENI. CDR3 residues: CASSPGSNQPQHF. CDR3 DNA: TGTGCCAGCTCACCAGGTAGTAATCAGCCCCAGCATTTT.